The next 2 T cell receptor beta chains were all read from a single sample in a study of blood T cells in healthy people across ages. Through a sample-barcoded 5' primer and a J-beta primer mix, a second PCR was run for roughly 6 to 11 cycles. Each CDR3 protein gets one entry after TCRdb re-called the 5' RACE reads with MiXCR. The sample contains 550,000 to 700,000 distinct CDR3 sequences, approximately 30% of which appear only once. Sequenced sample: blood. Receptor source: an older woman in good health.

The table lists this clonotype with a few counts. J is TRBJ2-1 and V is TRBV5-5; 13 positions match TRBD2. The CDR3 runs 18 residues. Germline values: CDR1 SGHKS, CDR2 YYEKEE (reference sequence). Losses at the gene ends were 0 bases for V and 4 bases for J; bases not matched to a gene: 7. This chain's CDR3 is CASSLVGSLAGGYNEQFF. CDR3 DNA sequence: TGTGCCAGCAGCTTGGTGGGCTCACTAGCGGGGGGGTACAATGAGCAGTTCTTC.

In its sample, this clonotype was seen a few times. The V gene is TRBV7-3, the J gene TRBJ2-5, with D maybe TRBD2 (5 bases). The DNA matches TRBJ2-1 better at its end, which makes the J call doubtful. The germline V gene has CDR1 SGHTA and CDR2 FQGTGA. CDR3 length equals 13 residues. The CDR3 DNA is TGTGCCAGCAGCTTAACGCTGAGGGATGAGCAGTTCTTC. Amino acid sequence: CASSLTLRDEQFF.